The next 7 T cell receptor beta chains were all read from a single sample in a study of T cells after yellow fever vaccination. TCRdb reprocessed the 5' RACE reads with MiXCR, giving one entry per CDR3 protein. The sample lists about 160,000 distinct CDR3 sequences; 5.5% to 7.5% were seen once. The source was CD4+ T cells sorted from PBMCs, collected around 5 days after the first yellow fever vaccination. The receptors stem from a man between 18 and 35 years old who received the YFV17D yellow fever vaccine.

This clonotype was seen repeatedly, ten times or more. The rearrangement joins TRBV5-4 to TRBJ2-5, with TRBD2 matching over 7 bases. Germline CDR1 SGHNT, CDR2 YYREEE (reference sequence). V trimming: 0 bases; J trimming: 10 bases; junction bases outside the gene matches: 9. The CDR3 is 14 amino acids. The CDR3: CASSLAGTTGYQYF. The CDR3 DNA follows: TGTGCCAGCAGCTTGGCCGGGACTACCGGATACCAGTACTTC.

This chain uses TRBV21-1 with TRBJ2-1; the table calls TRBD2, which could not be checked here. TRBV21-1 is a listed pseudogene. This CDR3 spans 15 amino acids. This CDR3 reads CASSPGSGGCGEQFF. As DNA, the CDR3 is TGTGCCAGCAGCCCGGGTAGCGGGGGTTGTGGTGAGCAGTTCTTC.

This clonotype was detected many times. V and J are TRBV7-2 and TRBJ2-7; D remains unclear. V shed 1 base and J shed 6 bases, with 4 bases lying between them. The germline V gene encodes CDR1 SGHTA and CDR2 FQGNSA. The CDR3 runs to 11 residues. CDR3 loop: CASSLGAEQYF. The CDR3 region has the DNA TGTGCCAGCAGCTTAGGAGCCGAGCAGTACTTC. Together with reference TRBV7-2 and TRBJ2-7, the CDR3 gives the full variable domain: GAGVSQSPSNKVTEKGKDVELRCDPISGHTALYWYRQSLGQGLEFLIYFQGNSAPDKSGLPSDRFSAERTGGSVSTLTIQRTQQEDSAVYLCASSLGAEQYFGPGTRLTVT.

There are a few counts of this clonotype. The J gene is TRBJ1-2, the V gene TRBV10-3; D remains unclear. Germline CDR1 ENHRY, CDR2 SYGVKD. This CDR3 contains 12 residues. V lost 4 bases and J 4 bases, leaving 7 bases between the germline ends. The CDR3 DNA sequence: TGTGCCATCAGTGGGGAACGCTATGGCTACACCTTC. This translates into CAISGERYGYTF.

This clonotype was observed at least ten times. This sequence joins TRBV5-6 and TRBJ2-3, with 9 bases matching TRBD1. The junction had 8 bases not matched to a gene; V was cut back by 4 bases and J by 2 bases. The CDR3 covers 16 residues. Germline lookup yields CDR1 SGHDT and CDR2 YYEEEE. CDR3 loop: CASSLQGAGNTDTQYF. In nucleotides, the CDR3 is TGTGCCAGCAGCCTACAGGGGGCTGGGAACACAGATACGCAGTATTTT.

There are many counts of this clonotype. The CDR3 is CASSLVNTEAFF. The CDR3 nucleotides read TGTGCCAGCAGCTTGGTGAACACTGAAGCTTTCTTT. This chain connects TRBV7-9 to TRBJ1-1; D is ambiguous. The CDR3 is 12 residues long. V shed 3 bases and J shed 0 bases, with 2 bases lying between them. Germline V gene data show CDR1 as SEHNR and CDR2 as FQNEAQ (reference sequence).

In its sample, this clonotype was seen many times. The V and J genes are TRBV10-2 and TRBJ1-4; TRBD1 is a possible D gene (5 bases). The CDR3 spans 13 residues. V dropped 4 bases and J dropped 7 bases, with 10 bases sitting between them. The germline gives CDR1 WSHSY, CDR2 SAAADI. Here the CDR3 DNA reads TGCGCCAGCAGTGTAGACAGCCGTGAAAAACTGTTTTTT. Translation gives CASSVDSREKLFF.